This entry concerns a single T cell receptor beta chain. The antigen is not known. This sample was taken from a study of cytomegalovirus exposure and HLA in healthy donors. The PCR contained 60 Vbeta and 13 Jbeta primers. The table came from immunoSEQ multiplex PCR; TCRdb's copy has only in-frame clones and leaves some out. The data show tens of thousands of clones, 60% to 85% seen once. The germline V gene encodes CDR1 SGHTA and CDR2 FQGNSA. The CDR3 loop spans 15 amino acids. Between the trimmed V and J ends, which lost 0 bases and 0 bases, there was a span of 8 bases. Study-level results: Some TCR beta chains (roughly 160 of them) were listed as cytomegalovirus-associated. The Asian-associated ancestry cluster reportedly had fewer N-insertions than the approximately 670-donor mean in a later analysis. Later analysis placed DRB1 highest and HLA-C lowest in TCR association rates, which differed by HLA locus.

The J gene is TRBJ1-2, the V gene TRBV7-2; unclear D gene. The receptor comes from a woman between 40 and 55 years old in good health and CMV-seropositive. The sample was PBMCs. The CDR3 DNA reads as TGTGCCAGCAGCTTAGCCCACGGTTCTAACTATGGCTACACCTTC. Amino acids: CASSLAHGSNYGYTF.